This T cell receptor beta chain came from a study of blood T cells in healthy people across ages. Alongside a J-beta primer mix, a sample-barcoded 5' primer served in a second PCR lasting about 7 to 12 cycles. The template-switch adaptor, which had 12 random nucleotides, put a tag on each cDNA molecule. From the 5' RACE reads, TCRdb called clonotypes with MiXCR, one entry per CDR3 protein. This table has 1,500,000 or so distinct CDR3 sequences, roughly 59% appearing once. The CDR3 spans 13 residues. CDR1 and CDR2 (germline): GTSNPN, SVGIG (reference sequence). Of note for this clonotype: The junction departs from germline at one end; a sequencing error may be responsible.

The TCR comes from a man younger than 35 in good health. The sample taken for sequencing was blood. The V call is TRBV30, the J call TRBJ1-2; 9 nucleotides agree with TRBD1. The CDR3 DNA is TGCGCCTGGAACCTACAGGGGGCTAATGGCTACACCTTC. Translating gives CAWNLQGANGYTF.